This T cell receptor beta chain was found in a study of CD8 T cells in Susac syndrome. For the study at large: Patients with Susac syndrome were therapy-naive, on corticosteroids, or on intravenous immunoglobulin alone at the time that blood was drawn.

Susac syndrome patients met recently defined diagnostic criteria for definite or probable disease. Reverse transcription of about 0.5 to 1 ug RNA used random hexamers. A multiplex approach, immunoSEQ multiplex PCR, amplified TCR beta CDR3 across 54 Vbeta and 13 Jbeta. TCRdb independently ran MiXCR on the immunoSEQ multiplex PCR reads; one entry per CDR3 protein. The table shows some 190,000 distinct CDR3 sequences, with 94% occurring only once. J was trimmed by 10 bases and V by 1 base; bases with no gene match: 3. CDR1 SGHTA and CDR2 FQGNSA come from the germline V gene. CDR3 length: 15 amino acids. The chain combines TRBV7-2 with TRBJ1-6; 11 bases fit TRBD1. This clonotype was sampled from a human donor with Susac syndrome. The material sequenced was CD4+ T cells from PBMCs. The CDR3, as DNA: TGTGCCAGCAGCTTAGATCGGACAGGGGGCTCACCCCTCCACTTT. It is translated as CASSLDRTGGSPLHF.